The present TCR beta chain was sequenced within a study of blood T cell repertoires in COVID-19. Study overall: COVID-19 samples collected from the United States, Italy and Spain covered acute and convalescent phases. PBMCs, B-cell-depleted T cells, or T cells were the source of the cDNA or gDNA that made up the material.

With 3 bases clipped from V and 8 bases from J, the junction kept 12 bases outside the gene matches. Germline CDR1 reads MDHEN; CDR2 reads SYDVKM. The CDR3 length is 15 residues. How the authors handled the data: Estimated nucleated cell counts came from reference gene primer amplification. Profiled with immunoSEQ multiplex PCR; TCRdb holds only in-frame clones, not every one. V and J calls and clone size are given by that table; D and trimming were obtained from the DNA. Of some 530,000 clones detected, 80% to 90% appear once; the ten largest clones hold approximately 2.9%. The receptor comes from a human donor in a cohort sampled during active COVID-19. The chain uses TRBV28 and TRBJ2-7; 8 bases fit TRBD2. The sample taken for sequencing was peripheral blood. CDR3 sequence reads: CASSLLLADLHQQYF. DNA of the CDR3: TGTGCCAGCAGTTTGCTACTAGCGGACTTGCATCAGCAGTACTTC.